This is a list of T cell receptor beta chains from one sample in a study of blood T cell repertoires in COVID-19. Assay: immunoSEQ multiplex PCR; the TCRdb copy retains only in-frame clones and omits some. The data contain 250,000 to 300,000 clones, over 75% of them singletons. What was sequenced was PBMCs or T cells enriched from blood (not recorded which). These receptors were collected from a man younger than 35 who had recovered from COVID-19. Each CDR3 is given with its conserved first and last residue. A D gene is named only where the DNA matches it firmly. Clone size is not always given. Where it is, it says once, few, many or a class for expanded clones.

>TRBV7-9|.|TRBJ2-5|.
TGTGCCAGCAGCTTAGTTCCGGCGATGAGGGAGACCCAGTACTTC
CASSLVPAMRETQYF
>TRBV19|.|TRBJ2-2|.
TGTGCCAGTAGCGTAAACACCGGGGAGCTGTTTTTT
CASSVNTGELFF
>TRBV19|.|TRBJ1-5|.
TGTGCCAGTAGTATAGCCTCACCGGGATCTCAGCCCCAGCATTTT
CASSIASPGSQPQHF
>TRBV6-4|TRBD2|TRBJ2-3|.
TGTGCCAGCAGTGACACCCCAGCGGGAGGGCCTGGAGATACGCAGTATTTT
CASSDTPAGGPGDTQYF
>TRBV27|.|TRBJ2-7|.
TGTGCCAGCAGTCCAACCCCGGGAGAAGTAGGCTACGAGCAGTACTTC
CASSPTPGEVGYEQYF
>TRBV2|.|TRBJ2-3|.
TGTGCCAGCAGTGAGGCGGGAACTGGCACAGATACGCAGTATTTT
CASSEAGTGTDTQYF
>TRBV10-1|TRBD1|TRBJ2-3|once
TGCGCCAGCGGGGACAGTAGTGATACGCAGTATTTT
CASGDSSDTQYF
>TRBV6-4|TRBD2|TRBJ2-1|.
TGTGCCAGCAGTGATATAGGCGGGAGCAATGAGCAGTTCTTC
CASSDIGGSNEQFF
>TRBV10-3|TRBD2|TRBJ2-7|.
TGTGCCATCAGTGGTACTAGCGGGAGGGCCGAGGGCGAGCAGTACTTC
CAISGTSGRAEGEQYF
>TRBV4-2|TRBD1|TRBJ1-4|.
TGTGCCAGCAGCCATCCCGGGACAGGGCTTGGTAATGAAAAACTGTTTTTT
CASSHPGTGLGNEKLFF
>TRBV6-1|TRBD1|TRBJ1-5|.
TGTGCCAGCAGTGAACCGGGACAGGGGAGGTTTCAGCCCCAGCATTTT
CASSEPGQGRFQPQHF
>TRBV28|TRBD1|TRBJ1-5|.
TGTGCCAGCAGTATTGGGACAGGGGCTCACCGCGGGCATTTT
CASSIGTGAHRGHF
>TRBV5-4|TRBD2|TRBJ2-1|.
TGTGCCAGCAGCTTGGCGGGTAGCGGGAGTTACGGCAATGAGCAGTTCTTC
CASSLAGSGSYGNEQFF
>TRBV9|TRBD2|TRBJ2-1|.
TGTGCCAGCAGCGGGCCTAGCGGGGGCAATGAGCAGTTCTTC
CASSGPSGGNEQFF
>TRBV6-5|TRBD1|TRBJ2-2|.
TGTGCCAGCAGTTACTCGGGACAGGGAATTCCCGGGGAGCTGTTTTTT
CASSYSGQGIPGELFF
>TRBV27|TRBD2|TRBJ2-1|once
TGTGCCAGCAGTCCCTACCTACTAGCGGCGCCGTTCTTC
CASSPYLLAAPFF
>TRBV19|.|TRBJ1-1|.
TGTGCCAGTAGATTGGGCCCAGGGCCGGTCACTGAAGCTTTCTTT
CASRLGPGPVTEAFF
>TRBV18|TRBD2|TRBJ2-3|.
TGTGCCAGCTCACCACAGAACGGGGGGACAGATACGCAGTATTTT
CASSPQNGGTDTQYF
>TRBV15|.|TRBJ2-5|.
TGTGCCACCAGCAGAGATGGGACAACCCAAGAGACCCAGTACTTC
CATSRDGTTQETQYF
>TRBV19|.|TRBJ2-7|once
TGTGCCAGTAAGTCCGGAGCTGGTTACGAGCAGTACTTC
CASKSGAGYEQYF
>TRBV5-4|.|TRBJ2-7|.
TGTGCCAGCAGCTTAGCTCAAGGGGCAGGCTACGAGCAGTACTTC
CASSLAQGAGYEQYF
>TRBV6-5|.|TRBJ1-2|.
TGTGCCAGCAGTTACTCGGGGCGTGAGGCGACCTTC
CASSYSGREATF
>TRBV5-1|.|TRBJ2-7|.
TGCGCCAGCAGCTTTGGCCAGACTGATGAGCAGTACTTC
CASSFGQTDEQYF
>TRBV3-1/TRBV3-2|.|TRBJ2-7|.
TGTGCCAGCAGTCAATCAAACTACGAGCAGTACTTC
CASSQSNYEQYF
>TRBV28|TRBD1|TRBJ2-5|.
TGTGCCAGCAGCAGGGGGCAAGAGACCCAGTACTTC
CASSRGQETQYF
>TRBV7-3|.|TRBJ2-2|.
TGTGCCAGCAGCTTACTGCAAGAGGGTACCGGGGAGCTGTTTTTT
CASSLLQEGTGELFF
>TRBV11-2|TRBD1|TRBJ2-6|.
TGTGCCAGCAGCCAATTACAGGGGGCGTTCGGGGCCAACGTCCTGACTTTC
CASSQLQGAFGANVLTF
>TRBV4-1|TRBD1|TRBJ2-7|few
TGCGCCAGCAGCCAAGTGCGTGGTAGGGACAGGCTCTCCTACGAGCAGTACTTC
CASSQVRGRDRLSYEQYF
>TRBV6-5|.|TRBJ1-1|.
TGTGCCAGCAGCTCCGGACAGATGAACACTGAAGCTTTCTTT
CASSSGQMNTEAFF
>TRBV9|.|TRBJ2-2|.
TGTGCCAGCAGCATCCGTGGGGGGATCACCGGGGAGCTGTTTTTT
CASSIRGGITGELFF
>TRBV30|TRBD1|TRBJ2-1|.
TGTGCCTGGAGTGCTCGCAGGGGGCTTAATGAGCAGTTCTTC
CAWSARRGLNEQFF
>TRBV2|TRBD1|TRBJ1-6|.
TGTGCCAGCAGGGGGACTGGGACAGGGATTTCACCCCTCCACTTT
CASRGTGTGISPLHF
>TRBV19|TRBD2|TRBJ2-5|.
TGTGCCAGTAGTTCGTCAAGCGGGGGGGAGACCCAGTACTTC
CASSSSSGGETQYF
>TRBV18|.|TRBJ1-6|.
TGTGCCAGCTCACCGACAGGCCGGGACCTCCGACACCCCCTCCACTTT
CASSPTGRDLRHPLHF
>TRBV28|TRBD1|TRBJ1-5|.
TGTGCCAGCGCGGGGACAGGGGGCATCGGAGGTCAGCCCCAGCATTTT
CASAGTGGIGGQPQHF
>TRBV18|TRBD1|TRBJ1-1|.
TGTGCCAGCTCACCACTTATATACGAGGGGGCGAGCGGCACTGAAGCTTTCTTT
CASSPLIYEGASGTEAFF
>TRBV21-1|.|TRBJ2-5|.
TGTGCCAGCAGCCCCTGGGGGCGCCAAGAGACCCAGTACTTC
CASSPWGRQETQYF
>TRBV3-1/TRBV3-2|.|TRBJ1-3|.
TGTGCCAGCAGCGAACCGCGGGGGTTCGAAAACACCATATATTTT
CASSEPRGFENTIYF
>TRBV3-1/TRBV3-2|.|TRBJ2-7|.
TGTGCCAGCAGCCCGGGTAATTACGAGCAGTACTTC
CASSPGNYEQYF
>TRBV4-1|TRBD2|TRBJ2-1|.
TGCGCCAGCAGCCACGCTAGCGGGGCCTACAATGAGCAGTTCTTC
CASSHASGAYNEQFF
>TRBV10-3|TRBD1|TRBJ2-7|.
TGTGCCATCAGTGAACAGGGGTTCAACGAGCAGTACTTC
CAISEQGFNEQYF
>TRBV7-2|TRBD2|TRBJ2-5|.
TGTGCCAGCAGCTTAGCGTTGGCTAGCGGGGGGCCTTCGCTTACCCAGTACTTC
CASSLALASGGPSLTQYF
>TRBV5-1|.|TRBJ1-3|.
TGCGCCAGCAGCTCGGGTGCAGGGACTGGAAACACCATATATTTT
CASSSGAGTGNTIYF
>TRBV28|.|TRBJ2-1|.
TGTGCCAGCAGTCAGGGCTACAATGAGCAGTTCTTC
CASSQGYNEQFF
>TRBV7-6|TRBD1|TRBJ2-7|.
TGTGCCAGCAGCGATTGGGACAGGGGTTTTGAGCAGTACTTC
CASSDWDRGFEQYF
>TRBV4-1|TRBD1|TRBJ1-2|.
TGCGCCAGCAGCCAACAACGGACAGGGGCCTATGGCTACACCTTC
CASSQQRTGAYGYTF
>TRBV4-1|.|TRBJ1-1|.
TGCGCCAGCAGCCAAGTTCCGGGGGAAGCTTTCTTT
CASSQVPGEAFF
>TRBV5-4|.|TRBJ2-7|.
TGTGCCAGCAGCTTTGGGTCAGCGGGCCCCCACGAGCAGTACTTC
CASSFGSAGPHEQYF
>TRBV7-9|.|TRBJ1-1|few
TGTGCCAGCAGCCTCACCACAGGGTTGAACACTGAAGCTTTCTTT
CASSLTTGLNTEAFF
>TRBV5-4|.|TRBJ2-7|.
TGTGCCAGCAGCTTTGGAGGAGGGGCCTACGAGCAGTACTTC
CASSFGGGAYEQYF
>TRBV7-9|.|TRBJ2-3|.
TGTGCCAGCAGTCAAGACCGACTTGGGTTCGTACGGCAGTATTTT
CASSQDRLGFVRQYF
>TRBV5-1|.|TRBJ1-2|.
TGCGCCAGCAGCTTGGACGGTAAAACTAACTATGGCTACACCTTC
CASSLDGKTNYGYTF
>TRBV13|TRBD1|TRBJ1-4|once
TGTGCCAGCAGCCCGGGACAGACAAATGAAAAACTGTTTTTT
CASSPGQTNEKLFF